This is a list of T cell receptor beta chains from one sample in a study of beta chain features in type 1 diabetes. The repertoire was sequenced with immunoSEQ multiplex PCR; TCRdb's copy has only in-frame clones and lacks some. Of around 250,000 clones listed, around an eighth are singletons. Sequencing was done on a sample of naive CD4+ T cells from blood. The receptors shown here come from a woman aged 40 to 50 in good health. Each CDR3 is given with its conserved first and last residue. Fields, in order: D gene, clone size, J gene, V gene, CDR3 DNA, CDR3 protein. D genes are given only for firm matches. Clone size is not always given. Where it is, it says once, few, many or a class for expanded clones.

>TRBD2|.|TRBJ2-3|TRBV18
TGTGCCAGCTCACCACCGAGTTTGAAGCGGGGGGGAAGGGATACGCAGTATTTT
CASSPPSLKRGGRDTQYF
>.|few|TRBJ1-1|TRBV18
TGTGCCAGCTCACCAGGGGGCAGGGCCACTGAAGCTTTCTTT
CASSPGGRATEAFF
>.|.|TRBJ2-7|TRBV7-9
TGTGCCAGCAGTTTGGAGTCCTACGAGCAGTACTTC
CASSLESYEQYF
>.|.|TRBJ1-1|TRBV21-1
TGTGCCAGCAGCAAAGAGGACAGGGTCACTGAAGCTTTCTTT
CASSKEDRVTEAFF
>.|few|TRBJ2-5|TRBV19
TGTGCCAGTAGTCGAGGAGTGAAAGAGACCCAGTACTTC
CASSRGVKETQYF
>.|few|TRBJ1-1|TRBV11-2
TGTGCCAGCAGCCGGACAGTTCTGAACACTGAAGCTTTCTTT
CASSRTVLNTEAFF
>.|.|TRBJ1-6|TRBV5-6
TGTGCCAGCAGCTTACAGGGAGGGTATTCACCCCTCCACTTT
CASSLQGGYSPLHF
>TRBD1|few|TRBJ1-5|TRBV2
TGTGCCAGCATCGGGGCAGGGGGGCTTTATAGCAATCAGCCCCAGCATTTT
CASIGAGGLYSNQPQHF
>TRBD2|once|TRBJ2-3|TRBV18
TGTGCCAGCTCACCCCCGGGACTAGCGGACCTCACAGATACGCAGTATTTT
CASSPPGLADLTDTQYF
>TRBD1|few|TRBJ1-4|TRBV2
TGTGCCAGCAGTGTTGGACAGGGGACTGCCGAAAAACTGTTTTTT
CASSVGQGTAEKLFF